Presented here are 9 T cell receptor beta chains from one specimen sequenced in a study of vaccination and CD4 T cells after COVID-19. What these receptors recognize is not known. Sequencing of cultured CD4+ T cell DNA used the Oncomine TCR Beta short-read assay. TCRdb processed the PCR reads anew with MiXCR; each CDR3 protein has one entry. The sample lists about 19,000 distinct CDR3 sequences, about 42% seen once, with around 5.8% in the top ten. The sample's treatment: roughly nine-day PBMC culture with coronavirus spike peptide pools or control peptides (ViraFEST assay). The sample consisted of CD4+ T cells from blood, cultured in vitro, taken before SARS-CoV-2 vaccination. The source of these receptors is a human donor who had recovered from COVID-19.

This clonotype has more than one count but fewer than ten. The chain links TRBV27 to TRBJ1-1; D is undetermined. The CDR3 consists of 14 residues. Trimming stripped 6 bases from V and 1 base from J, with 12 bases between. CDR1 and CDR2 (germline): MNHEY, SMNVEV (reference sequence). For the CDR3, the DNA is TGTGCCAGCAGGCAGGACTTTGCGAACACTGAAGCTTTCTTT. Translation gives CASRQDFANTEAFF.

In this sample, this clonotype turned up a few times. The chain employs TRBV7-9 and TRBJ2-1; D is uncertain. V was clipped by 5 bases and J by 7 bases, with 18 bases between them. The CDR3 runs 15 residues. Germline values: CDR1 SEHNR, CDR2 FQNEAQ (reference sequence). The CDR3 DNA reads as TGTGCCAGCAGCCCCCCAGGCTTTTGGGAAAATGAGCAGTTCTTC. Its protein is CASSPPGFWENEQFF.

This clonotype came up a few times. This chain joins TRBV27 and TRBJ2-5; 14 nucleotides align to TRBD2. Trimming cost V 5 bases and J 5 bases; bases outside gene matches: 1. CDR3 size: 14 residues. Germline V CDR1 and CDR2: MNHEY, SMNVEV (reference sequence). CDR3 region: CASSRTSGRETQYF. The CDR3, as DNA: TGTGCCAGCAGTCGGACTAGCGGGAGGGAGACCCAGTACTTC.

V usage is TRBV20-1 and J usage is TRBJ2-3; TRBD2 matches 11 bases. J lost 5 bases, V lost 2 bases, and 15 bases had no gene match. This CDR3 comprises 18 residues. Germline CDR1 and CDR2: DFQATT and SNEGSKA (reference sequence). CDR3 sequence: CSARQRTSGRAGGDTQYF. DNA of the CDR3: TGCAGTGCTAGACAAAGGACTAGCGGGCGAGCCGGCGGAGATACGCAGTATTTT.

As for this clonotype: One end of the junction does not line up with germline, which may come from a read error. V and J are TRBV6-5 and TRBJ2-7; 12 bases align to TRBD2. The CDR3 length is 16 residues. Per germline, CDR1 MNHEY and CDR2 SVGAGI. DNA of the CDR3: TGTGCCATCAGTTCTCTAGCGGGGGGGCTTACCTACGAGCAGTACTTC. Protein sequence: CAISSLAGGLTYEQYF.

A few counts support this clonotype. The J gene is TRBJ2-3, the V gene TRBV5-1; 10 nucleotides agree with TRBD2. Germline V lookup: CDR1 SGHRS, CDR2 YFSETQ. The CDR3 is 16 amino acids. The V and J ends lost 0 bases and 4 bases, in that order; junction bases with no gene match: 5. CDR3 coding DNA: TGCGCCAGCAGCTTGGCTAGTCTAGCGGGAGCAGATACGCAGTATTTT. It is translated as CASSLASLAGADTQYF.

This clonotype was seen a few times. The rearrangement joins TRBV20-1 to TRBJ1-4; D not resolved. Trimming took 5 bases from V and 5 from J, leaving 6 bases between them. The CDR3 is 11 amino acids. The germline gives CDR1 DFQATT, CDR2 SNEGSKA (reference sequence). The DNA of the CDR3 is TGCAGTGCTCTGTGGAATGAAAAACTGTTTTTT. Its translation: CSALWNEKLFF.

The chain is built from TRBV7-9 and TRBJ1-3; 9 positions agree with TRBD1. V was pared by 5 bases and J by 4 bases, with 3 bases of the junction left unmatched. The CDR3 is 14 amino acids. The germline V gene encodes CDR1 SEHNR and CDR2 FQNEAQ (reference sequence). CDR3 loop: CASSPTGGGNTIYF. CDR3 nucleotides: TGTGCCAGCAGCCCGACAGGGGGAGGAAACACCATATATTTT. The variable domain in full, with the rest retrieved from reference TRBV7-9 and TRBJ1-3, is DTGVSQNPRHKITKRGQNVTFRCDPISEHNRLYWYRQTLGQGPEFLTYFQNEAQLEKSRLLSDRFSAERPKGSFSTLEIQRTEQGDSAMYLCASSPTGGGNTIYFGEGSWLTVV.

This clonotype was detected a few times. The chain is built from TRBV7-9 and TRBJ1-1; the D is unclear. The V gene lost 1 base and the J gene lost 10 bases, with 22 bases spanning the gap. This CDR3 region has 16 residues. Germline V lookup: CDR1 SEHNR, CDR2 FQNEAQ (reference sequence). DNA for the CDR3: TGTGCCAGCAGCTTAGGGGCGCGCGTGGAGGACCGCGCAGCTTTCTTT. Its translation is CASSLGARVEDRAAFF. Full variable domain (missing parts from reference TRBV7-9 and TRBJ1-1): DTGVSQNPRHKITKRGQNVTFRCDPISEHNRLYWYRQTLGQGPEFLTYFQNEAQLEKSRLLSDRFSAERPKGSFSTLEIQRTEQGDSAMYLCASSLGARVEDRAAFFGQGTRLTVV.